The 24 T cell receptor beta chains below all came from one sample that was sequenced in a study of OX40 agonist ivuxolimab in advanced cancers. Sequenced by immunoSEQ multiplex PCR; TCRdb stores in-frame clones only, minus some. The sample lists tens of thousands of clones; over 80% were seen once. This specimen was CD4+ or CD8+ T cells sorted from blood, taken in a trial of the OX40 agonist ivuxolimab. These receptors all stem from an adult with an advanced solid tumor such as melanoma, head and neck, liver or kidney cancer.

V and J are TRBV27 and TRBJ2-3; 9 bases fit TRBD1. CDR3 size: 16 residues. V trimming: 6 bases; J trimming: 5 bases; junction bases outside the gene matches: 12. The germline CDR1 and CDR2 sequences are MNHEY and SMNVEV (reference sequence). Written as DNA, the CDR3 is TGTGCCAGCAGAAACCAGGGGGACAGGGTCGAAGATACGCAGTATTTT. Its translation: CASRNQGDRVEDTQYF.

The DNA of the CDR3 is TGTGCCAGCAGCTCTGGGACAGGGGGTTACCAAGAGACCCAGTACTTC. Translated: CASSSGTGGYQETQYF. The gene calls are TRBV11-1 and TRBJ2-5; TRBD1 matches at 11 bases. Germline V gene sequence: CDR1 SGHAT, CDR2 FQDESV (reference sequence). V was pared by 4 bases and J by 0 bases, with 4 bases of the junction left unmatched. This CDR3 comprises 16 residues.

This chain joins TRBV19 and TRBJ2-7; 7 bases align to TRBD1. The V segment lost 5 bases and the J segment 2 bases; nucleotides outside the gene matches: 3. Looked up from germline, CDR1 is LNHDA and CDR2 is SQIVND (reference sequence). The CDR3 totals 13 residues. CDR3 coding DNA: TGTGCCAGTAGTTTGACAGGGACCTACGAGCAGTACTTC. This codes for CASSLTGTYEQYF.

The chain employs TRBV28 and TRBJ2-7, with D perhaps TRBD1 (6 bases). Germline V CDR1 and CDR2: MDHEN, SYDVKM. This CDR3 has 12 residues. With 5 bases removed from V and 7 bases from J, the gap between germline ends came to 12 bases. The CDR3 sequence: CASSRRGVEQYF. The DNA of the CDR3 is TGTGCCAGCAGTCGCAGGGGTGTGGAGCAGTACTTC.

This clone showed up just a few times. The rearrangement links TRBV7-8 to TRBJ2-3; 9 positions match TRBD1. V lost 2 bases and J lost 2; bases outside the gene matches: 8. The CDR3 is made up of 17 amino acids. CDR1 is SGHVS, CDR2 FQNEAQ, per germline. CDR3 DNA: TGTGCCAGCAGCTTATTATCGGGACAGGGTTACACAGATACGCAGTATTTT. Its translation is CASSLLSGQGYTDTQYF.

This CDR3 is CASSVQGWDTGELFF. CDR3 nucleotide sequence: TGCGCCAGCAGCGTACAGGGTTGGGACACCGGGGAGCTGTTTTTT. The V and J genes are TRBV5-1 and TRBJ2-2, with D possibly TRBD1 on 6 matching bases. V was trimmed by 4 bases and J by 3 bases, leaving 13 bases between them. The germline V gene encodes CDR1 SGHRS and CDR2 YFSETQ. This CDR3 spans 15 amino acids.

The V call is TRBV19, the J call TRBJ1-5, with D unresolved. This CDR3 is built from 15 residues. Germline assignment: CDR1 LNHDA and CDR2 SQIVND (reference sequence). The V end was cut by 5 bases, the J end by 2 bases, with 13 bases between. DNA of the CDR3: TGTGCCAGTAGTCCTTCTGGCGAGGGCAATCAGCCCCAGCATTTT. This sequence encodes CASSPSGEGNQPQHF.

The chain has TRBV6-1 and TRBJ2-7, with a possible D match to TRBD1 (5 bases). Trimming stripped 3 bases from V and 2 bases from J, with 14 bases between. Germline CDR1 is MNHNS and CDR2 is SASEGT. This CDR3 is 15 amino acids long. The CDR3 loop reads CASSDVSQGAYEQYF. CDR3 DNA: TGTGCCAGCAGTGATGTCAGCCAGGGCGCCTACGAGCAGTACTTC.

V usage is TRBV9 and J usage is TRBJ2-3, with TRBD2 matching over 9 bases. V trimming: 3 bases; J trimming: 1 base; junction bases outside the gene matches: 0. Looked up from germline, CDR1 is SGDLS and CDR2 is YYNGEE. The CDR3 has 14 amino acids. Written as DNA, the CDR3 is TGTGCCAGCAGCGGGACTAGCGGCACAGATACGCAGTATTTT. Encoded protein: CASSGTSGTDTQYF.

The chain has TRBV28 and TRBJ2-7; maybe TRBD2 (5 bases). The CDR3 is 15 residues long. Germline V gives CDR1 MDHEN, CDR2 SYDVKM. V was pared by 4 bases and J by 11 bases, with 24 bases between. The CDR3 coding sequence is TGTGCCAGCAGTTCCGGGGATTTAGGACCGTCGCAGGAGTACTTC. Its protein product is CASSSGDLGPSQEYF.

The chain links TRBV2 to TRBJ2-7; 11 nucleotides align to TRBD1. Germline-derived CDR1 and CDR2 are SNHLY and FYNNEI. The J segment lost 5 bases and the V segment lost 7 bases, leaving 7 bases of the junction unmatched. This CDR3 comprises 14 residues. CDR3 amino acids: CASTTGQGGNEQYF. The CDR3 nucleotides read TGTGCCAGCACAACGGGACAGGGGGGGAACGAGCAGTACTTC. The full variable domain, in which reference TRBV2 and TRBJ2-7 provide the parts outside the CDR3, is EPEVTQTPSHQVTQMGQEVILRCVPISNHLYFYWYRQILGQKVEFLVSFYNNEISEKSEIFDDQFSVERPDGSNFTLKIRSTKLEDSAMYFCASTTGQGGNEQYFGPGTRLTVT.

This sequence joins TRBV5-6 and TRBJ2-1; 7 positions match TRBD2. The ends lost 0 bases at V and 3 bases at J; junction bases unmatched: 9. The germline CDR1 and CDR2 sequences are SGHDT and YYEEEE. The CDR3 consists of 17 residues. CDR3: CASSLDGGSFFYNEQFF. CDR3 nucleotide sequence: TGTGCCAGCAGCTTGGATGGCGGGAGTTTCTTCTACAATGAGCAGTTCTTC.

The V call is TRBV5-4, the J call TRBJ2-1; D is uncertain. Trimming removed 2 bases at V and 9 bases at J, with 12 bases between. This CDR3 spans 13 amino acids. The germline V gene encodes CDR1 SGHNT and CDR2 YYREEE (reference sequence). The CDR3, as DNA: TGTGCCAGCAGCTTAGAAGGGAACGCTGAGCAGTTCTTC. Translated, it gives CASSLEGNAEQFF. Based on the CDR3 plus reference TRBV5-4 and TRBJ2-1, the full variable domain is ETGVTQSPTHLIKTRGQQVTLRCSSQSGHNTVSWYQQALGQGPQFIFQYYREEENGRGNFPPRFSGLQFPNYSSELNVNALELDDSALYLCASSLEGNAEQFFGPGTRLTVL.

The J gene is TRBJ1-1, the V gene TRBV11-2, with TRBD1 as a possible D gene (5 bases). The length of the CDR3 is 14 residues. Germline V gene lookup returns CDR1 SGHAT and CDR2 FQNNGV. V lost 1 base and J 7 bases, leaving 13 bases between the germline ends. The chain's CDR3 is CASSLGVGQGEAFF. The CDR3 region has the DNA TGTGCCAGCAGCTTAGGTGTAGGGCAGGGTGAAGCTTTCTTT.

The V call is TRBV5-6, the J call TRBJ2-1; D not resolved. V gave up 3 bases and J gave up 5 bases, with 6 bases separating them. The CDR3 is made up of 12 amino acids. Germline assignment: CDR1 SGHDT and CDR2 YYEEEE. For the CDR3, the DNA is TGTGCCAGCAGCTCATGGAACAATGAGCAGTTCTTC. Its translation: CASSSWNNEQFF.

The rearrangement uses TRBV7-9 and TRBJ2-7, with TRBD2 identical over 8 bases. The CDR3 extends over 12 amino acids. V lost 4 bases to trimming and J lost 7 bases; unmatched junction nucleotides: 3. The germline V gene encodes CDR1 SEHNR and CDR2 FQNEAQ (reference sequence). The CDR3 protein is CASSSAGAEQYF. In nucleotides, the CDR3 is TGTGCCAGCAGCTCAGCGGGAGCGGAGCAGTACTTC.

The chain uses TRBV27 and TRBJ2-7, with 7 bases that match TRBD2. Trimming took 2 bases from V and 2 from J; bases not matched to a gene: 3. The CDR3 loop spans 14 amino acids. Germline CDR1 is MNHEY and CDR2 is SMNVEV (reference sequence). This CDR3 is CASSLSGIPYEQYF. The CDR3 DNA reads TGTGCCAGCAGTTTAAGCGGGATCCCCTACGAGCAGTACTTC.

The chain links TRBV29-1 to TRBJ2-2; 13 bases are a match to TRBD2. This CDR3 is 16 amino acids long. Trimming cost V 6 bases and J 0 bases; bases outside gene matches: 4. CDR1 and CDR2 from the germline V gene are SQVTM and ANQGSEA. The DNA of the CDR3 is TGCAGCGTGGAGGGACTAGCGGGAACGAACACCGGGGAGCTGTTTTTT. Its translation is CSVEGLAGTNTGELFF.

In nucleotides, the CDR3 is TGTGCCAGCACCTACGGGAGCACCGGGGAGCTGTTTTTT. Protein sequence: CASTYGSTGELFF. The genes are TRBV5-6 and TRBJ2-2, with a weak D call TRBD2 (6 bases). Trimming removed 6 bases at V and 4 bases at J, with 10 bases between. The CDR3 is 13 residues long. The V gene's germline CDR1 is SGHDT and CDR2 YYEEEE.

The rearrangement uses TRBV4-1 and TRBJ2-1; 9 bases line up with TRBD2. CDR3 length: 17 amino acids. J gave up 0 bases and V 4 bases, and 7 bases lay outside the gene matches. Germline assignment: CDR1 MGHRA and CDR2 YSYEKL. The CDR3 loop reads CASSPGTSLSSYNEQFF. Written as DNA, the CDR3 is TGCGCCAGCAGCCCAGGGACTAGCCTTAGCTCCTACAATGAGCAGTTCTTC.

CDR3 protein: CASSLPDATQYF. The CDR3 DNA reads TGTGCCAGCAGCTTACCCGACGCGACCCAGTACTTC. This chain connects TRBV11-2 to TRBJ2-5, with D unclear. V shed 2 bases and J shed 7 bases, with 8 bases lying between them. Germline CDR1 SGHAT, CDR2 FQNNGV. CDR3 length: 12 amino acids.

CDR3 region: CASSPPGDGYTF. In nucleotides, the CDR3 is TGTGCCAGCAGTCCCCCAGGGGACGGCTACACCTTC. This chain joins TRBV28 and TRBJ1-2, with D perhaps matching TRBD1 (6 bases). V shed 5 bases and J shed 8 bases, with 12 bases lying between them. The CDR3 is made up of 12 amino acids. CDR1 and CDR2 (germline): MDHEN, SYDVKM.

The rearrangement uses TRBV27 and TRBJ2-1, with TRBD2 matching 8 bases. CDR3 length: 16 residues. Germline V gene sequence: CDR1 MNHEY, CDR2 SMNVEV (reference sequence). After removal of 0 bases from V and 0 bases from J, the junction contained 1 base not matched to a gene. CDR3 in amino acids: CASSLSAGASYNEQFF. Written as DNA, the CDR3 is TGTGCCAGCAGTTTATCAGCGGGGGCCTCCTACAATGAGCAGTTCTTC.

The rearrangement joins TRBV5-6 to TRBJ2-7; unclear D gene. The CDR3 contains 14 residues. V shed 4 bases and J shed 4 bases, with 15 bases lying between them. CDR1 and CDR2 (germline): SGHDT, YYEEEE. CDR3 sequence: CASSGLYQTYEQYF. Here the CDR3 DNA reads TGTGCCAGCAGCGGGTTATACCAGACTTACGAGCAGTACTTC.